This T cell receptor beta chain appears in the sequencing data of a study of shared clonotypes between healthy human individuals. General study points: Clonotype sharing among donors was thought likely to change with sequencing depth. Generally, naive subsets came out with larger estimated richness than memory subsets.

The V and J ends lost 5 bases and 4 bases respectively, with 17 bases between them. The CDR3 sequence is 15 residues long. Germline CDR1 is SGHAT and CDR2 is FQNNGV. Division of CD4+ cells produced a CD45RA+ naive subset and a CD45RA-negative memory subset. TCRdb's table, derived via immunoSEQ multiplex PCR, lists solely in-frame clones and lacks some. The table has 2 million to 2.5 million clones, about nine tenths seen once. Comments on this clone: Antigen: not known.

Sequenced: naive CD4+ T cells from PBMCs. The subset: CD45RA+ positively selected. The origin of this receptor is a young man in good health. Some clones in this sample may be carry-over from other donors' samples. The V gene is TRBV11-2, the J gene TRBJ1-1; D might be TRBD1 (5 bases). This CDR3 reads CASSPAEGRITEAFF. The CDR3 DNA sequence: TGTGCCAGCAGCCCAGCGGAGGGGCGCATCACTGAAGCTTTCTTT.